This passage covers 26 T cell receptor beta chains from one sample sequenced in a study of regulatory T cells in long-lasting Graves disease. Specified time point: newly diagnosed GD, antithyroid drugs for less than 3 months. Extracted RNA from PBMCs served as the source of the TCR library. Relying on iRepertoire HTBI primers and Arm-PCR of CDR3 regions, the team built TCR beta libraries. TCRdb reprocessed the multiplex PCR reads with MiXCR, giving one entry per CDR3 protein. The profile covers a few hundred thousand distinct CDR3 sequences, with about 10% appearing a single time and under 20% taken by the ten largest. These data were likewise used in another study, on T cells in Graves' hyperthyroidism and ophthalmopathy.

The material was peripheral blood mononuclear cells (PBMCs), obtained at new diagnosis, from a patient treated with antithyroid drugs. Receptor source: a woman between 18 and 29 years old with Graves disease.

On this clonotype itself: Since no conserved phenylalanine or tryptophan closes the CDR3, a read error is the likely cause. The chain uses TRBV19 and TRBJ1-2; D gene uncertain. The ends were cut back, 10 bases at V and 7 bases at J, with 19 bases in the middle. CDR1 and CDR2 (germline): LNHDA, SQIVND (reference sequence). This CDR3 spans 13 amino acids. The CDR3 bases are TGTGCCACCACATCCCTGGGGATGGCTGGCTACACCCTC. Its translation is CATTSLGMAGYTL.

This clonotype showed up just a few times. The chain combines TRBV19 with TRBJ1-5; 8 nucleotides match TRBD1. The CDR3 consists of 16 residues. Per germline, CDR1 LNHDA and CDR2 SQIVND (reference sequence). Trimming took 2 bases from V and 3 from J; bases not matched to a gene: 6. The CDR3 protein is CASSIFGQGANQPQHF. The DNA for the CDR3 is TGTGCCAGTAGTATATTCGGGCAGGGGGCCAATCAGCCCCAGCATTTT.

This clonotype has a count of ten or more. The CDR3 loop is CASSPRWGGYTF. The CDR3 coding sequence is TGTGCCAGCAGCCCCCGGTGGGGTGGCTACACCTTC. The chain combines TRBV5-8 with TRBJ1-2; D remains ambiguous. Trimming stripped 4 bases from V and 7 bases from J, with 11 bases between. The CDR3 extends over 12 amino acids. The germline V gene has CDR1 SGHTS and CDR2 YDEGEE.

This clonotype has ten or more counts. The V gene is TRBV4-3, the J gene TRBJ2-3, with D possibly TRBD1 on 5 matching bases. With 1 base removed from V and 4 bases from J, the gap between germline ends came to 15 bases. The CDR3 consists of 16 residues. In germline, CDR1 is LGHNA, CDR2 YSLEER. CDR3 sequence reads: CASSQGDGRVADTQYF. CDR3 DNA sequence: TGCGCCAGCAGCCAAGGGGATGGCAGGGTAGCAGATACGCAGTATTTT.

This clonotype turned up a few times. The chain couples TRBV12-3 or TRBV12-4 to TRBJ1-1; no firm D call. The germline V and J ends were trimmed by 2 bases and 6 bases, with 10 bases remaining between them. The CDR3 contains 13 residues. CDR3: CASSLFVRAEAFF. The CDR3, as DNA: TGTGCCAGCAGTTTATTCGTACGTGCTGAAGCTTTCTTT.

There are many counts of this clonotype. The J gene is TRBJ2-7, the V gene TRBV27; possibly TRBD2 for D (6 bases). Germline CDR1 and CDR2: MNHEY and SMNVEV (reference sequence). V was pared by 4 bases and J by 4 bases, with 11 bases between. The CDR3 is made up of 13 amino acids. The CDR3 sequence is CASSWGGQYEQYF. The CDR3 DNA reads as TGTGCCAGCAGTTGGGGAGGACAATACGAGCAGTACTTC.

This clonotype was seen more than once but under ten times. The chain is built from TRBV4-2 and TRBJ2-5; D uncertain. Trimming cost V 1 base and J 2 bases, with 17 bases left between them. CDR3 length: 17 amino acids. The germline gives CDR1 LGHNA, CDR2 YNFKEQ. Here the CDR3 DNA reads TGTGCCAGCAGCCAAGCTTTGGTGATAGGTCAACAAGAGACCCAGTACTTC. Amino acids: CASSQALVIGQQETQYF.

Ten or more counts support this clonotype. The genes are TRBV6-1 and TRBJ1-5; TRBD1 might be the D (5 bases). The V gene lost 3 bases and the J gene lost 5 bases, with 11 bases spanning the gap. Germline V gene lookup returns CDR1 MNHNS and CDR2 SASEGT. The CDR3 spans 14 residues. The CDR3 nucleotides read TGTGCCAGCAGTGATGGTGGGGGATATCAGCCCCAGCATTTT. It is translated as CASSDGGGYQPQHF.

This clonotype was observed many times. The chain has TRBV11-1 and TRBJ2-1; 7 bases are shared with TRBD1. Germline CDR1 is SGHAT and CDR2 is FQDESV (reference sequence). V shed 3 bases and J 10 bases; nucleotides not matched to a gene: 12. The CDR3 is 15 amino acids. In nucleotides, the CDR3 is TGTGCCAGCAGCTTCGAGACAGGGCTGTTATGGGAGCAGTTCTTC. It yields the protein CASSFETGLLWEQFF. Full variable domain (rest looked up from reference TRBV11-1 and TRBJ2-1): EAEVAQSPRYKITEKSQAVAFWCDPISGHATLYWYRQILGQGPELLVQFQDESVVDDSQLPKDRFSAERLKGVDSTLKIQPAELGDSAMYLCASSFETGLLWEQFFGPGTRLTVL.

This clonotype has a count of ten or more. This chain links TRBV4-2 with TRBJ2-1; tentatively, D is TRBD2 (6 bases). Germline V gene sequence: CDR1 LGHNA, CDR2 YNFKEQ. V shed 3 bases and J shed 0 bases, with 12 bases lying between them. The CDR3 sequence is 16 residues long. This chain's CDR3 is CASSHQLASSYNEQFF. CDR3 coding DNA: TGTGCCAGCAGCCATCAACTAGCTTCCTCCTACAATGAGCAGTTCTTC.

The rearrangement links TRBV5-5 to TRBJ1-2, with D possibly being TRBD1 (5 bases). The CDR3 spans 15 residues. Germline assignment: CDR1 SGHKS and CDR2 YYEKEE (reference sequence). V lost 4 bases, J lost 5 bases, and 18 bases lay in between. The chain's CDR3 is CASSLGVDLPYGYTF. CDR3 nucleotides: TGTGCCAGCAGCCTAGGGGTTGACCTACCTTATGGCTACACCTTC.

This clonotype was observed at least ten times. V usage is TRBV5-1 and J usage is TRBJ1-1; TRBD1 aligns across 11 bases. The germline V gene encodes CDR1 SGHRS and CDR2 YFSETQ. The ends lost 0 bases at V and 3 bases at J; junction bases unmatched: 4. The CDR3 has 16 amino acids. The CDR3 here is CASSLVRDRGDTEAFF. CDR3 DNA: TGCGCCAGCAGCTTGGTCCGGGACAGGGGGGACACTGAAGCTTTCTTT.

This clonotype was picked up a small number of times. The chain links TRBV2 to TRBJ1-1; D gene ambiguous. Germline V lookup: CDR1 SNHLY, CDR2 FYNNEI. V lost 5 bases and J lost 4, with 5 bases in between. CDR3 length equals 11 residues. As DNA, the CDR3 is TGTGCCAGCAGTCTATGCACTGAAGCTTTCTTT. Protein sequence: CASSLCTEAFF.

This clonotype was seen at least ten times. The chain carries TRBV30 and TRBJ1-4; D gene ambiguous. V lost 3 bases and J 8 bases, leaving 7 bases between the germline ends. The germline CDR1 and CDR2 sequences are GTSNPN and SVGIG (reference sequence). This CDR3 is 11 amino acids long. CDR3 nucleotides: TGTGCCTGGAGGGGTGGGGAAAAACTGTTTTTT. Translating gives CAWRGGEKLFF.

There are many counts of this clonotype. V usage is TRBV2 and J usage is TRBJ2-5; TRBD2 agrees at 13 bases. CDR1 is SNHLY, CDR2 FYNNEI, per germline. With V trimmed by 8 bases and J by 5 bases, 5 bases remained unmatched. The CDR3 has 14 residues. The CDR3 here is CASGGLAGRETQYF. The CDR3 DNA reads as TGTGCCAGCGGGGGACTAGCGGGGCGGGAGACCCAGTACTTC.

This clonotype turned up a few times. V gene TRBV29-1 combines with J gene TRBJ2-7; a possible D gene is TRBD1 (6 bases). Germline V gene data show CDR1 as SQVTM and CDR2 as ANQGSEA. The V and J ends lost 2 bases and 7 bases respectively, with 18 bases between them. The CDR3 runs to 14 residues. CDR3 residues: CSVEPLDRTPEQYF. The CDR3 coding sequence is TGCAGCGTTGAACCGCTCGACAGGACCCCTGAGCAGTACTTC.

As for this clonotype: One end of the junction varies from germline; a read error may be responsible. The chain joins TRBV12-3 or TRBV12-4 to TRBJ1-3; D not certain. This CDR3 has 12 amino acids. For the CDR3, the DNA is TGTGTCAGCAGCCCGACAGGAAACACCATATATTTT. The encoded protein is CVSSPTGNTIYF.

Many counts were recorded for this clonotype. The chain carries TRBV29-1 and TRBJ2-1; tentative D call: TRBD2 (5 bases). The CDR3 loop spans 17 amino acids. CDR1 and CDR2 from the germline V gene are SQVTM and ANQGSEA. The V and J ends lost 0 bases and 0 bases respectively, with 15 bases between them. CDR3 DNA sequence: TGCAGCGTTGAAGATCACAGCGGAGTGAGCTCCTACAATGAGCAGTTCTTC. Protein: CSVEDHSGVSSYNEQFF.

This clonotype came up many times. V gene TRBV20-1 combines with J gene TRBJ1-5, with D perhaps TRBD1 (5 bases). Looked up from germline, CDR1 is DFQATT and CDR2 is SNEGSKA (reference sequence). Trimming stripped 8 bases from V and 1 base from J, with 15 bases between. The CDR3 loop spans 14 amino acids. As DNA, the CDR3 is TGCAGTCAACTGGGTGAGGGGAGCAATCAGCCCCAGCATTTT. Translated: CSQLGEGSNQPQHF.

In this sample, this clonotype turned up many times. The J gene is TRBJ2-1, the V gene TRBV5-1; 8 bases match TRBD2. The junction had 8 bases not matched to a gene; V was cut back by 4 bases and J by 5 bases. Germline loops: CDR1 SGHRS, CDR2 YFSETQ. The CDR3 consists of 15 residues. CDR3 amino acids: CASSPVGRGDNEQFF. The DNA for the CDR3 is TGCGCCAGCAGCCCGGTCGGGCGGGGGGACAATGAGCAGTTCTTC. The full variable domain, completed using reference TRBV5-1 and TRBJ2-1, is KAGVTQTPRYLIKTRGQQVTLSCSPISGHRSVSWYQQTPGQGLQFLFEYFSETQRNKGNFPGRFSGRQFSNSRSEMNVSTLELGDSALYLCASSPVGRGDNEQFFGPGTRLTVL.

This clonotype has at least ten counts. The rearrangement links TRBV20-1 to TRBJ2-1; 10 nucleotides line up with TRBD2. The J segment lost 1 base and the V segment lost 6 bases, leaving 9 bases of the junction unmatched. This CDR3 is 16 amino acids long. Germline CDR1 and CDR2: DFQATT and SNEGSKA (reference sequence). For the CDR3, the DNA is TGCAGTGCAGTGGGTAGCGGGAGGAGTTCCTACAATGAGCAGTTCTTC. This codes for CSAVGSGRSSYNEQFF.

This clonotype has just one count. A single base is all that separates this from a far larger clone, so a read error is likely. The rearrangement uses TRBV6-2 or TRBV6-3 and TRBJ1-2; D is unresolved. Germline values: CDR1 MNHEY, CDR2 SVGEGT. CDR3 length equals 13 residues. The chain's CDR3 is CASSFGPSYGHTF. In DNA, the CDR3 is TGTGCCAGCAGTTTTGGGCCGAGCTATGGCCACACCTTC.

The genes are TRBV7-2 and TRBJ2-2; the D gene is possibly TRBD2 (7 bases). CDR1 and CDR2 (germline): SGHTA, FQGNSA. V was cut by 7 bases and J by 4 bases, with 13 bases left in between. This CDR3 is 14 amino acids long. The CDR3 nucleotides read TGTGCCAGCACCCTAGGGGGGGGCACCGGGGAGCTGTTTTTT. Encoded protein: CASTLGGGTGELFF.

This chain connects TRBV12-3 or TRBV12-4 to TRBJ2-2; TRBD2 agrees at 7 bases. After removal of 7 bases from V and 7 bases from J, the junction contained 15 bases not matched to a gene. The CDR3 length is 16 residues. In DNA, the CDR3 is TGTGCCAGCATCACCCCTGCGGGGGTTTCTGGCGGGGAGCTGTTTTTT. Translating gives CASITPAGVSGGELFF.

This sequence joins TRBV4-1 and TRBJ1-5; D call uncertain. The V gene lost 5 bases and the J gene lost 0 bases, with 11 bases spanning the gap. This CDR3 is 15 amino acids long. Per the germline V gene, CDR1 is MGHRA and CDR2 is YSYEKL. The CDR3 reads CASSGRGNSNQPQHF. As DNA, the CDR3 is TGCGCCAGCAGCGGCAGAGGAAATAGCAATCAGCCCCAGCATTTT.

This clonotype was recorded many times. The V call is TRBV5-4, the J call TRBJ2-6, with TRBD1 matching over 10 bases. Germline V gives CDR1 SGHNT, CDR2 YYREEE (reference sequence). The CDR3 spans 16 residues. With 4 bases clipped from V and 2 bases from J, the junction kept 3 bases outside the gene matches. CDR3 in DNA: TGTGCCAGCAGCCTGGGGACAGGGGCTGGGGCCAACGTCCTGACTTTC. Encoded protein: CASSLGTGAGANVLTF.